Each of the 30 T cell receptor beta chains below was sequenced from the same sample in a study of T cells after yellow fever vaccination. TCRdb independently ran MiXCR on the 5' RACE reads; one entry per CDR3 protein. The sample carries some 340,000 distinct CDR3 sequences, about 11% recorded once. Sequences were derived from CD4+ T cells sorted from PBMCs, sampled 45 days after the yellow fever booster vaccination. All receptors derive from a man between 18 and 29 years old who received the YFV17D yellow fever vaccine.

This clonotype is a singleton in its sample. The genes are TRBV28 and TRBJ1-1, with no clear D. The CDR3 is 16 amino acids. Trimming removed 8 bases at V and 5 bases at J, with 24 bases between. Germline lookup yields CDR1 MDHEN and CDR2 SYDVKM. The CDR3 spells CASGLVRGPRWTEAFF. CDR3 in DNA: TGTGCCAGCGGATTGGTGCGAGGGCCTAGGTGGACTGAAGCTTTCTTT.

A few counts support this clonotype. The chain carries TRBV20-1 and TRBJ2-5; 7 positions agree with TRBD2. The CDR3 contains 11 residues. Germline V CDR1 and CDR2: DFQATT, SNEGSKA (reference sequence). Trimming removed 8 bases from V and 5 bases from J; junction bases left unmatched: 5. CDR3 coding DNA: TGCAGTCCCGGGGGGATCGAGACCCAGTACTTC. Translating it yields CSPGGIETQYF.

In this sample, this clonotype turned up many times. The chain employs TRBV28 and TRBJ2-2; D may match TRBD1 or TRBD2 (5 bases each). The germline V gene has CDR1 MDHEN and CDR2 SYDVKM. The CDR3 extends over 17 amino acids. The germline V and J ends were trimmed by 2 bases and 0 bases, with 13 bases remaining between them. Here the CDR3 reads CASSLVSGRTNTGELFF. For the CDR3, the DNA is TGTGCCAGCAGTTTAGTTTCGGGGCGTACGAACACCGGGGAGCTGTTTTTT.

In this sample, this clonotype turned up once. CDR3 nucleotide sequence: TGTGCCAGCGGTGTGACAGGGGATCAGCCCCAGCATTTT. Translation gives CASGVTGDQPQHF. The chain combines TRBV7-2 with TRBJ1-5; 8 nucleotides line up with TRBD1. The CDR3 runs to 13 residues. Germline CDR1 SGHTA, CDR2 FQGNSA. The ends lost 8 bases at V and 5 bases at J; junction bases unmatched: 5.

This clonotype occurred a few times. This sequence joins TRBV9 and TRBJ1-1, with 7 bases aligning to TRBD1. In germline, CDR1 is SGDLS, CDR2 YYNGEE. The CDR3 spans 14 residues. V lost 3 bases to trimming and J lost 4 bases; unmatched junction nucleotides: 6. The CDR3: CASSARGSFTEAFF. For the CDR3, the DNA is TGTGCCAGCAGCGCCAGGGGGTCGTTCACTGAAGCTTTCTTT.

This clonotype was observed at least ten times. V usage is TRBV29-1 and J usage is TRBJ2-5; D is uncertain. The CDR3 extends over 10 amino acids. Trimming took 8 bases from V and 4 from J, leaving 8 bases between them. Germline values: CDR1 SQVTM, CDR2 ANQGSEA. The CDR3 reads CSSGRETQYF. CDR3 sequence (DNA): TGCAGCAGTGGGCGAGAGACCCAGTACTTC.

This clonotype was observed a handful of times. CDR3 DNA: TGTGCCAGCACCGGAATGTACGTGAGGGGGGGAAGAAATGAGCAGTTCTTC. This sequence encodes CASTGMYVRGGRNEQFF. The rearrangement joins TRBV27 to TRBJ2-1; weak D call: TRBD2 (7 bases). The V gene's germline CDR1 is MNHEY and CDR2 SMNVEV (reference sequence). The V end lost 7 bases, the J end lost 7 bases, and 26 bases lay between the germline ends. The CDR3 contains 17 residues.

The V call is TRBV7-3, the J call TRBJ2-5, with 8 bases identical to TRBD2. V lost 8 bases and J lost 4; bases outside the gene matches: 6. Germline CDR1 reads SGHTA; CDR2 reads FQGTGA. This CDR3 spans 13 amino acids. The CDR3 loop is CASATGGPETQYF. CDR3 nucleotide sequence: TGTGCCAGCGCGACGGGGGGGCCAGAGACCCAGTACTTC.

This clonotype was picked up many times. V and J are TRBV29-1 and TRBJ1-3; D is unclear. The CDR3 sequence is 15 residues long. Germline V lookup: CDR1 SQVTM, CDR2 ANQGSEA. Trimming pared 5 bases from V and 0 bases from J, leaving 14 bases between. The CDR3 nucleotides are TGCAGCGTTTTCCTACATGGTAACTCTGGAAACACCATATATTTT. Translating gives CSVFLHGNSGNTIYF.

The chain links TRBV6-1 to TRBJ1-4, with D unclear. Germline V lookup: CDR1 MNHNS, CDR2 SASEGT. The CDR3 length is 16 residues. V was cut by 2 bases and J by 3 bases, with 13 bases left in between. CDR3 DNA sequence: TGTGCCAGCAGTGAAATCCACCGAAAGCCTAATGAAAAACTGTTTTTT. Protein: CASSEIHRKPNEKLFF.

This clonotype appeared many times. The chain joins TRBV10-3 to TRBJ2-2, with 9 bases identical to TRBD1. Germline CDR1 reads ENHRY; CDR2 reads SYGVKD. V was clipped by 0 bases and J by 7 bases; unmatched bases: 6. The CDR3 loop spans 16 amino acids. The CDR3 loop is CAISESNTGGYGELFF. CDR3 DNA sequence: TGTGCCATCAGTGAGTCGAATACAGGGGGCTACGGGGAGCTGTTTTTT.

The V gene is TRBV3-1, the J gene TRBJ2-1; D might be TRBD2 (5 bases). V lost 5 bases and J lost 6, with 17 bases in between. Germline CDR1 LGHDT, CDR2 YNNKEL (reference sequence). The CDR3 has 15 residues. The CDR3, as DNA: TGTGCCAGCAGCAACCCAAACGGGGTCCCCAATGAGCAGTTCTTC. Residues: CASSNPNGVPNEQFF.

V gene TRBV30 combines with J gene TRBJ2-5; D not resolved. CDR3 length: 13 residues. V lost 6 bases and J 4 bases, leaving 15 bases between the germline ends. Germline-derived CDR1 and CDR2 are GTSNPN and SVGIG (reference sequence). The CDR3, as DNA: TGTGCCTGCCTCCCGAAGGGCGGAGAGACCCAGTACTTC. Amino acids: CACLPKGGETQYF.

The chain has TRBV28 and TRBJ1-2; unclear D gene. Trimming cost V 6 bases and J 7 bases, with 15 bases left between them. Germline values: CDR1 MDHEN, CDR2 SYDVKM. The CDR3 is 13 amino acids. The CDR3 loop reads CASSSPLDGGYTF. The CDR3 coding sequence is TGTGCCAGCAGCTCCCCCCTTGATGGTGGCTACACCTTC.

This clonotype was seen ten or more times. V is TRBV7-2 and J is TRBJ2-5, with 12 bases aligning to TRBD2. CDR1 is SGHTA, CDR2 FQGNSA, per germline. V gave up 5 bases and J gave up 1 base; unmatched junction bases: 5. The CDR3 totals 16 residues. DNA for the CDR3: TGTGCCAGCAGCCAATCTAGCGGGGGGGCCCAAGAGACCCAGTACTTC. Its protein product is CASSQSSGGAQETQYF.

This clonotype has just a few counts. The rearrangement joins TRBV18 to TRBJ1-2; no clear D gene. V was cut by 2 bases and J by 4 bases, with 8 bases left in between. The CDR3 is 13 residues long. Germline loops: CDR1 KGHSH, CDR2 LQKENI. The DNA of the CDR3 is TGTGCCAGCTCACCAGGGTCGGGCTATGGCTACACCTTC. Translation: CASSPGSGYGYTF. Variable domain in full (rest from reference TRBV18 and TRBJ1-2): NAGVMQNPRHLVRRRGQEARLRCSPMKGHSHVYWYRQLPEEGLKFMVYLQKENIIDESGMPKERFSAEFPKEGPSILRIQQVVRGDSAAYFCASSPGSGYGYTFGSGTRLTVV.

The chain uses TRBV5-6 and TRBJ1-5; a weak D match, TRBD1 (6 bases). Germline CDR1 SGHDT, CDR2 YYEEEE. V was pared by 7 bases and J by 0 bases, with 17 bases between. The CDR3 covers 16 residues. DNA of the CDR3: TGTGCCAGCGGAGAAAGGACAGCAGATAGCAATCAGCCCCAGCATTTT. Its protein product is CASGERTADSNQPQHF.

This clonotype appeared many times. The V gene is TRBV9, the J gene TRBJ1-1; D is uncertain. Trimming took off 3 bases at V and 5 bases at J, with 11 bases between the two ends. CDR1 and CDR2 (germline): SGDLS, YYNGEE. The CDR3 runs 13 residues. CDR3 bases: TGTGCCAGCAGCGCCGGGCTTGGGACTGAAGCTTTCTTT. It yields the protein CASSAGLGTEAFF.

The rearrangement links TRBV12-3 or TRBV12-4 to TRBJ1-1, with 7 bases aligning to TRBD1. Trimming cost V 6 bases and J 3 bases; bases outside gene matches: 16. The CDR3 spans 17 residues. The CDR3 DNA reads as TGTGCCAGCAGCCAACATACCAACAGGGGACGAGACACTGAAGCTTTCTTT. Protein: CASSQHTNRGRDTEAFF.

V is TRBV3-1 and J is TRBJ1-1, with 12 bases aligning to TRBD1. With 0 bases clipped from V and 10 bases from J, the junction kept 6 bases outside the gene matches. CDR1 is LGHDT and CDR2 is YNNKEL in the germline V gene (reference sequence). The CDR3 consists of 15 residues. Here the CDR3 DNA reads TGTGCCAGCAGCCAAGATCCCGGGGACAGGGGGCGAGCTTTCTTT. Residues: CASSQDPGDRGRAFF.

The chain is built from TRBV6-1 and TRBJ2-7; TRBD2 matches 10 bases. This CDR3 has 14 amino acids. Germline trimming cut 7 bases from V and 9 bases from J; bases unmatched to any gene: 12. Germline V gene lookup returns CDR1 MNHNS and CDR2 SASEGT. The CDR3 reads CASNVVAGGSVQYF. Here the CDR3 DNA reads TGTGCCAGCAATGTGGTAGCGGGGGGTTCTGTGCAGTACTTC.

The chain employs TRBV10-3 and TRBJ2-3; TRBD1 or TRBD2 may be the D gene (6 bases each). Germline CDR1 reads ENHRY; CDR2 reads SYGVKD. V lost 7 bases and J 4 bases, leaving 12 bases between the germline ends. The CDR3 length is 13 residues. CDR3 protein: CAITSGAPDTQYF. CDR3 coding DNA: TGTGCCATCACCTCGGGGGCCCCAGATACGCAGTATTTT.

This clonotype was counted at least ten times. The V gene is TRBV5-1, the J gene TRBJ1-2; D unresolved. CDR1 is SGHRS, CDR2 YFSETQ, per germline. V was pared by 2 bases and J by 0 bases, with 8 bases between. CDR3 length equals 14 residues. This CDR3 reads CASSFGSSNYGYTF. In DNA form, the CDR3 reads TGCGCCAGCAGCTTCGGCAGCTCTAACTATGGCTACACCTTC.

This clonotype was detected only a few times. The chain recombines TRBV19 with TRBJ1-5; the D gene is possibly TRBD1 (6 bases). Germline CDR1 and CDR2: LNHDA and SQIVND (reference sequence). The CDR3 has 13 residues. V was pared by 6 bases and J by 5 bases, with 11 bases between. The CDR3 is CASRLQGYQPQHF. Written as DNA, the CDR3 is TGTGCCAGTAGACTACAGGGCTATCAGCCCCAGCATTTT.

This clonotype occurred a few times. This chain joins TRBV5-1 and TRBJ2-3; possible D gene TRBD1, 6 bases. The CDR3 has 16 residues. CDR1 is SGHRS and CDR2 is YFSETQ in the germline V gene. V was pared by 6 bases and J by 2 bases, with 19 bases between. CDR3 residues: CASTQTGTIVTDTQYF. The DNA for the CDR3 is TGCGCCAGCACGCAAACTGGGACAATCGTCACAGATACGCAGTATTTT.

This clonotype occurred many times. V is TRBV7-9 and J is TRBJ1-3; D gene uncertain. The CDR3 is made up of 13 amino acids. From germline, CDR1 is SEHNR and CDR2 FQNEAQ (reference sequence). V was pared by 3 bases and J by 0 bases, with 3 bases between. CDR3 protein: CASSLVSGNTIYF. DNA of the CDR3: TGTGCCAGCAGCTTGGTCTCTGGAAACACCATATATTTT.

This clonotype was seen more than once but under ten times. The rearrangement links TRBV27 to TRBJ2-2; 12 bases are a match to TRBD2. This CDR3 is built from 19 residues. Germline trimming cut 6 bases from V and 7 bases from J; bases unmatched to any gene: 18. Looked up from germline, CDR1 is MNHEY and CDR2 is SMNVEV (reference sequence). The CDR3 DNA reads as TGTGCCAGCAGCATGAAGTTCCATCTAGCGGGGGGGCGCGTCGGGGAGCTGTTTTTT. It encodes CASSMKFHLAGGRVGELFF.

The V and J genes are TRBV2 and TRBJ2-5; D call uncertain. The length of the CDR3 is 14 residues. CDR1 SNHLY and CDR2 FYNNEI come from the germline V gene. Trimming shortened V by 6 bases and J by 1 base, and 12 bases separated the two germline ends. Here the CDR3 reads CASRLSGGQETQYF. CDR3 bases: TGTGCCAGCAGACTCTCGGGTGGCCAAGAGACCCAGTACTTC. The whole variable domain, filled in from reference TRBV2 and TRBJ2-5, reads EPEVTQTPSHQVTQMGQEVILRCVPISNHLYFYWYRQILGQKVEFLVSFYNNEISEKSEIFDDQFSVERPDGSNFTLKIRSTKLEDSAMYFCASRLSGGQETQYFGPGTRLLVL.

This clonotype was recorded many times. This chain joins TRBV27 and TRBJ1-1; D may be TRBD1 (5 bases). In germline, CDR1 is MNHEY, CDR2 SMNVEV (reference sequence). The CDR3 loop spans 13 amino acids. V lost 3 bases, J lost 4 bases, and 9 bases lay in between. The CDR3 sequence: CASSFYGGTEAFF. The CDR3 nucleotides read TGTGCCAGCAGTTTTTACGGGGGCACTGAAGCTTTCTTT.

In its sample, this clonotype was seen a few times. V is TRBV24-1 and J is TRBJ2-1, with 7 bases fitting TRBD1. Germline V gene sequence: CDR1 KGHDR, CDR2 SFDVKD. The J segment lost 6 bases and the V segment lost 9 bases, leaving 4 bases of the junction unmatched. This CDR3 has 12 residues. The CDR3 loop reads CATSGQINEQFF. The CDR3 nucleotides are TGTGCCACCTCGGGACAGATCAATGAGCAGTTCTTC.